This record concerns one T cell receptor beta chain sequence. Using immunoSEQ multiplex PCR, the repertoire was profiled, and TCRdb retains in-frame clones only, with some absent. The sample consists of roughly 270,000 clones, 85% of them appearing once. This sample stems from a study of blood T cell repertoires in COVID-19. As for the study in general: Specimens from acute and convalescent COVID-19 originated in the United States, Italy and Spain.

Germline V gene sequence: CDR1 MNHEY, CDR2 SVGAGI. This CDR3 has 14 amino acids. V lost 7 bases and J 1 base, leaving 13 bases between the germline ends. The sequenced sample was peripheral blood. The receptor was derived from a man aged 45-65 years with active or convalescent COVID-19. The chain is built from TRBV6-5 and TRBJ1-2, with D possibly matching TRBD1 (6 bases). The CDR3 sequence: CASNLGGDNYGYTF. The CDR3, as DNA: TGTGCCAGCAACCTAGGGGGGGATAACTATGGCTACACCTTC.